The 3 T cell receptor beta chains below all came from one sample that was sequenced in a study of technical replicates of blood from a handful of donors. Here immunoSEQ multiplex PCR was the method, and the copy in TCRdb shows in-frame clones only, minus some. The sample records approximately 15,000 clones, around 86% being singletons. The sequencing input was PBMCs. The receptors were sampled from a human donor in good health.

The chain carries TRBV4-2 and TRBJ2-2; possible D gene TRBD1, 5 bases. Germline V gene data show CDR1 as LGHNA and CDR2 as YNFKEQ. Trimming removed 1 base at V and 0 bases at J, with 9 bases between. CDR3 length: 16 amino acids. This CDR3 is CASSQGQGANTGELFF. CDR3 nucleotides: TGTGCCAGCAGCCAAGGTCAGGGCGCGAACACCGGGGAGCTGTTTTTT.

J is TRBJ2-3 and V is TRBV5-8; a weak D match, TRBD2 (5 bases). Deletions cut 5 bases from V and 9 bases from J, with 10 bases between. CDR3 length equals 11 residues. Germline assignment: CDR1 SGHTS and CDR2 YDEGEE. The chain's CDR3 is CASRRESTQYF. DNA for the CDR3: TGTGCCAGCAGGAGGGAGTCGACGCAGTATTTT. Full variable domain (rest looked up from reference TRBV5-8 and TRBJ2-3): EAGVTQSPTHLIKTRGQQATLRCSPISGHTSVYWYQQALGLGLQFLLWYDEGEERNRGNFPPRFSGRQFPNYSSELNVNALELEDSALYLCASRRESTQYFGPGTRLTVL.

CDR3 nucleotide sequence: TGTGCCAGCAGCTTAGGTAGCGGGCTAACCTACGAGCAGTACTTC. This translates into CASSLGSGLTYEQYF. This chain uses TRBV7-8 with TRBJ2-7, with 7 nucleotides matching TRBD2. Trimming at V came to 1 base and at J to 2 bases, leaving 5 bases not matched to a gene. The germline V gene encodes CDR1 SGHVS and CDR2 FQNEAQ. CDR3 length equals 15 residues.